This is a list of T cell receptor beta chains from one sample in a study of T cell changes during pregnancy in multiple sclerosis. Here immunoSEQ multiplex PCR was the method, and the copy in TCRdb shows in-frame clones only, minus some. The table has about 86,000 clones, under 95% seen once. Sample: peripheral blood, taken in the first trimester of pregnancy. These receptors all come from a female donor in good health, enrolled as a control in a pregnancy study. Each CDR3 is given with its conserved first and last residue. A D gene is named only where the DNA matches it firmly. Not every row has a clone size; where given, it reads once, few, many or a size class.

v_gene: TRBV9
j_gene: TRBJ2-5
d_gene: TRBD2
abundance: .
CDR3nt: TGTGCCAGCAGCCCTCCCTCCGGACTAGCGGGGGGCATAGAGACCCAGTACTTC
CDR3aa: CASSPPSGLAGGIETQYF

v_gene: TRBV7-2
j_gene: TRBJ2-1
d_gene: TRBD1
abundance: .
CDR3nt: TGTGCCAGCACTCCGGGCCTACGGGGACAGAATGAGCAGTTCTTC
CDR3aa: CASTPGLRGQNEQFF

v_gene: TRBV28
j_gene: TRBJ2-3
d_gene: .
abundance: .
CDR3nt: TGTGCCAGCAGTTCGTTGGGCTGGGATACGCAGTATTTT
CDR3aa: CASSSLGWDTQYF

v_gene: TRBV7-2
j_gene: TRBJ2-1
d_gene: TRBD2
abundance: .
CDR3nt: TGTGCCAGCAGCTTCTCTAGCGGGGGGACCTACAATGAGCAGTTCTTC
CDR3aa: CASSFSSGGTYNEQFF

v_gene: TRBV18
j_gene: TRBJ1-2
d_gene: TRBD1
abundance: once
CDR3nt: TGTGCCAGCTCACCACCTGGGACAGCTAACTATGGCTACACCTTC
CDR3aa: CASSPPGTANYGYTF

v_gene: TRBV18
j_gene: TRBJ1-1
d_gene: TRBD1
abundance: .
CDR3nt: TGTGCCAGCTCACCGGACAGGGGGGTATCTGAAGCTTTCTTT
CDR3aa: CASSPDRGVSEAFF

v_gene: TRBV2
j_gene: TRBJ1-6
d_gene: .
abundance: .
CDR3nt: TGTGCCAGCAATGCAGCGCGTCCCCTTTATAATTCACCCCTCCACTTT
CDR3aa: CASNAARPLYNSPLHF

v_gene: TRBV7-3
j_gene: TRBJ1-1
d_gene: .
abundance: .
CDR3nt: TGTGCCAGCAGCTTACCAGAGAACACTGAAGCTTTCTTT
CDR3aa: CASSLPENTEAFF

v_gene: TRBV6-1
j_gene: TRBJ1-3
d_gene: .
abundance: .
CDR3nt: TGTGCCAGCATCAGGGAGGTAACTGGAAACACCATATATTTT
CDR3aa: CASIREVTGNTIYF

v_gene: TRBV19
j_gene: TRBJ2-7
d_gene: .
abundance: few
CDR3nt: TGTGCCAGTAGTCCCCAGGGACTGAGGGTAGGCGAGCAGTACTTC
CDR3aa: CASSPQGLRVGEQYF

v_gene: TRBV18
j_gene: TRBJ2-1
d_gene: TRBD2
abundance: .
CDR3nt: TGTGCCAGCTCCCTCCGGGAGGGGGTCTACAATGAGCAGTTCTTC
CDR3aa: CASSLREGVYNEQFF

v_gene: TRBV10-2
j_gene: TRBJ1-3
d_gene: TRBD1
abundance: once
CDR3nt: TGCGCCAGCAGTGACCCCGGGACAGGGGGAAACACCATATATTTT
CDR3aa: CASSDPGTGGNTIYF

v_gene: TRBV2
j_gene: TRBJ2-7
d_gene: TRBD2
abundance: .
CDR3nt: TGTGCCAGCAGTGAAGAGTCTAGCGGAAGGGAGCAGTACTTC
CDR3aa: CASSEESSGREQYF

v_gene: TRBV19
j_gene: TRBJ1-6
d_gene: TRBD1
abundance: .
CDR3nt: TGTGCCAGTAAAGACAGGGGTTCGGGTAATTCACCCCTCCACTTT
CDR3aa: CASKDRGSGNSPLHF

v_gene: TRBV4-3
j_gene: TRBJ2-7
d_gene: TRBD2
abundance: .
CDR3nt: TGCGCCAGCAGCCAAGAGGCTAGCGGTAGGAACGAGCAGTACTTC
CDR3aa: CASSQEASGRNEQYF

v_gene: TRBV27
j_gene: TRBJ2-5
d_gene: TRBD2
abundance: .
CDR3nt: TGTGCCAGTTCATGGACTAGCGGGACCCAAGAGACCCAGTACTTC
CDR3aa: CASSWTSGTQETQYF

v_gene: TRBV27
j_gene: TRBJ1-2
d_gene: TRBD1
abundance: .
CDR3nt: TGTGCCAGCAGTGAAAGACAGGGTAGCTCCTATGGCTACACCTTC
CDR3aa: CASSERQGSSYGYTF

v_gene: TRBV2
j_gene: TRBJ2-2
d_gene: .
abundance: .
CDR3nt: TGTGCCAGGGGACTCTACACCGGGGAGCTGTTTTTT
CDR3aa: CARGLYTGELFF

v_gene: TRBV11-1
j_gene: TRBJ2-7
d_gene: .
abundance: once
CDR3nt: TGTGCCAGCAGCTTAGACCGAGGATACGAGCAGTACTTC
CDR3aa: CASSLDRGYEQYF

v_gene: TRBV5-5
j_gene: TRBJ2-7
d_gene: TRBD1
abundance: .
CDR3nt: TGTGCCAGCAGCTTGGCCGCCGGGACAGGGCCGGACGAGCAGTACTTC
CDR3aa: CASSLAAGTGPDEQYF

v_gene: TRBV19
j_gene: TRBJ2-3
d_gene: TRBD2
abundance: few
CDR3nt: TGTGCCAGTAGTATCAATCGCCTAGCGGGGGAGGGAGATACGCAGTATTTT
CDR3aa: CASSINRLAGEGDTQYF

v_gene: TRBV13
j_gene: TRBJ1-3
d_gene: .
abundance: .
CDR3nt: TGTGCCAGCAGCTTAGTCGGGGCTGGAAACACCATATATTTT
CDR3aa: CASSLVGAGNTIYF

v_gene: TRBV4-3
j_gene: TRBJ2-7
d_gene: TRBD1
abundance: .
CDR3nt: TGCGCCAGCAGCCAAGATGCGGGACAGGGGGCCTACGAGCAGTACTTC
CDR3aa: CASSQDAGQGAYEQYF

v_gene: TRBV30
j_gene: TRBJ1-2
d_gene: TRBD1
abundance: .
CDR3nt: TGTGCCTGGGCCCAGGGACAGGGAGGCTTCGGGGATGGCTACACCTTC
CDR3aa: CAWAQGQGGFGDGYTF

v_gene: TRBV29-1
j_gene: TRBJ2-7
d_gene: TRBD1
abundance: .
CDR3nt: TGCAGCGTTGAGGTGGGGACAGGGTTGGAGCAGTACTTC
CDR3aa: CSVEVGTGLEQYF

v_gene: TRBV14
j_gene: TRBJ2-5
d_gene: TRBD1
abundance: once
CDR3nt: TGTGCCAGCAGCCCCCGCACGAACAGGGGCGGCCAAGAGACCCAGTACTTC
CDR3aa: CASSPRTNRGGQETQYF

v_gene: TRBV25-1
j_gene: TRBJ2-5
d_gene: TRBD1
abundance: .
CDR3nt: TGTGCCAGCAGTGGGACAGGGGCGCAAGAGACCCAGTACTTC
CDR3aa: CASSGTGAQETQYF

v_gene: TRBV6-5
j_gene: TRBJ1-6
d_gene: TRBD1
abundance: .
CDR3nt: TGTGCCAGCAGTGAGGACAGGGGGAAGCCCCTCCACTTT
CDR3aa: CASSEDRGKPLHF

v_gene: TRBV27
j_gene: TRBJ1-2
d_gene: TRBD1
abundance: .
CDR3nt: TGTGCCAGCAGCCAGGGACAGGGGGCCGGCTACACCTTC
CDR3aa: CASSQGQGAGYTF